A single sample gave rise to the 9 T cell receptor beta chains below, sequenced in a study of cytomegalovirus exposure and HLA in healthy donors. Both 60 Vbeta primers and 13 Jbeta primers went into the PCR. Sequencing was performed with immunoSEQ multiplex PCR; in TCRdb, only in-frame clones are kept and a portion is missing. The data contain some 190,000 clones, 76% of them singletons. Source material: PBMCs. The receptors stem from a young man in good health and CMV-seronegative.

V and J are TRBV5-1 and TRBJ1-1, with a tentative D call TRBD1 (5 bases). Per the germline V gene, CDR1 is SGHRS and CDR2 is YFSETQ. V lost 3 bases to trimming and J lost 4 bases, with 22 bases between them. The CDR3 loop spans 17 amino acids. As DNA, the CDR3 is TGCGCCAGCAGCTCACGTTCTGCCTATGCGGGACTCACTGAAGCTTTCTTT. This encodes CASSSRSAYAGLTEAFF.

The V and J genes are TRBV5-1 and TRBJ2-7; tentative D call: TRBD2 (6 bases). The germline V gene encodes CDR1 SGHRS and CDR2 YFSETQ. This CDR3 contains 15 residues. With 0 bases removed from V and 2 bases from J, the gap between germline ends came to 12 bases. CDR3 in DNA: TGCGCCAGCAGCTTGGGGGGGGTGGGGGCCTACGAGCAGTACTTC. Its translation is CASSLGGVGAYEQYF.

The J gene is TRBJ1-5, the V gene TRBV27, with a weak D call TRBD1 (5 bases). This CDR3 region has 14 residues. The V and J ends lost 8 bases and 2 bases respectively, with 13 bases between them. Germline V gene lookup returns CDR1 MNHEY and CDR2 SMNVEV (reference sequence). CDR3 sequence reads: CASGARGGNQPQHF. The CDR3 DNA follows: TGTGCCAGCGGGGCCCGGGGGGGCAATCAGCCCCAGCATTTT.

This chain connects TRBV7-9 to TRBJ1-2, with D unresolved. Germline loops: CDR1 SEHNR, CDR2 FQNEAQ (reference sequence). The CDR3 has 13 amino acids. With 4 bases removed from V and 1 base from J, the gap between germline ends came to 7 bases. The CDR3 reads CASSSNSNYGYTF. DNA of the CDR3: TGTGCCAGCAGCTCGAACAGTAACTATGGCTACACCTTC.

This chain connects TRBV28 to TRBJ1-1; possibly TRBD1 for D (6 bases). The germline CDR1 and CDR2 sequences are MDHEN and SYDVKM. This CDR3 is 12 amino acids long. Trimming took 8 bases from V and 6 from J, leaving 13 bases between them. The CDR3 loop is CASQPRTAEAFF. The CDR3 DNA reads as TGTGCCAGCCAGCCTCGGACAGCTGAAGCTTTCTTT. The full variable domain, its missing parts supplied by reference TRBV28 and TRBJ1-1, is DVKVTQSSRYLVKRTGEKVFLECVQDMDHENMFWYRQDPGLGLRLIYFSYDVKMKEKGDIPEGYSVSREKKERFSLILESASTNQTSMYLCASQPRTAEAFFGQGTRLTVV.

The chain carries TRBV11-2 and TRBJ2-2, with TRBD1 matching over 8 bases. There are 17 residues in the CDR3. The germline V gene has CDR1 SGHAT and CDR2 FQNNGV. V lost 0 bases and J lost 6; bases outside the gene matches: 9. The chain's CDR3 is CASSLDRQGARAGELFF. CDR3 sequence (DNA): TGTGCCAGCAGCTTAGATCGGCAGGGGGCTAGGGCCGGGGAGCTGTTTTTT.

This chain's CDR3 is CSDLDRGNRIDYGYTF. CDR3 DNA: TGCAGCGATCTGGACAGGGGGAATCGTATTGACTATGGCTACACCTTC. This chain links TRBV29-1 with TRBJ1-2; 10 bases are shared with TRBD1. CDR3 size: 16 residues. The junction had 14 bases not matched to a gene; V was cut back by 7 bases and J by 3 bases. From germline, CDR1 is SQVTM and CDR2 ANQGSEA.

There are a few counts of this clone. The chain carries TRBV10-3 and TRBJ2-1; 9 bases map to TRBD2. From germline, CDR1 is ENHRY and CDR2 SYGVKD. Trimming at V came to 4 bases and at J to 8 bases, leaving 3 bases not matched to a gene. This CDR3 contains 13 residues. CDR3 loop: CAISAGLADEQFF. The CDR3 DNA reads as TGTGCCATCAGTGCGGGACTAGCCGATGAGCAGTTCTTC.

The rearrangement links TRBV9 to TRBJ2-2, with D possibly matching TRBD1 (6 bases). Trimming took off 2 bases at V and 6 bases at J, with 14 bases between the two ends. Germline loops: CDR1 SGDLS, CDR2 YYNGEE. The CDR3 runs to 15 residues. Here the CDR3 DNA reads TGTGCCAGCAGCGTGACAGGCGGGTTTGCCGGGGAGCTGTTTTTT. This encodes CASSVTGGFAGELFF.